The TCR beta chain under discussion was sequenced for a study of OX40 agonist ivuxolimab in advanced cancers. On the study more broadly: Participants averaged around 60 years of age (range roughly 23 to 80) and were approximately 81% male. Study-wide points: Relative to CD4+, CD8+ T cells held more expanded clones on average.

Worth noting for this clone: Its target is unknown.

The protocol was immunoSEQ multiplex PCR, while the TCRdb copy is restricted to in-frame clones and leaves out a portion. Of around 100,000 clones listed, 90% to 97% are singletons. The CDR3 runs to 16 residues. Germline CDR1 is PRHDT and CDR2 is FYEKMQ (reference sequence). With 5 bases clipped from V and 2 bases from J, the junction kept 4 bases outside the gene matches. The gene calls are TRBV13 and TRBJ2-2, with 11 nucleotides matching TRBD2. The TCR was taken from an adult with an advanced solid tumor such as melanoma, head and neck, liver or kidney cancer. The sample consisted of CD4+ or CD8+ T cells sorted from blood, taken in a trial of the OX40 agonist ivuxolimab. CDR3 amino acids: CASSVRLAGNTGELFF. The CDR3 coding sequence is TGTGCCAGCAGCGTCCGACTAGCGGGAAACACCGGGGAGCTGTTTTTT.